This T cell receptor beta chain was sequenced in a study of beta chain features in type 1 diabetes. Whole-study context: Similarity in age, gender and cell yields was seen between patients and healthy donors. Notes on the study in general: In these data, an HLA type influence on TCRB rearrangement remained unresolved. Significant though moderate, a shortening of TCRB CDR3s appeared in all four CD4+ subsets of Type 1 diabetes patients. The study found that naive, central memory and Treg TCRB repertoires appeared more similar in patients than in healthy donors.

A note on this clone: Its antigen is still unknown.

The study reverse transcribed the entire isolated RNA, so it sequenced expressed TCRB transcripts. Libraries were prepared by immunoSEQ multiplex PCR; TCRdb keeps only in-frame clonotypes and omits some of them. The table has nearly 350,000 clones, approximately 10% seen once. CDR3 size: 14 residues. In germline, CDR1 is SGHRS, CDR2 YFSETQ. The J segment lost 4 bases and the V segment lost 0 bases, leaving 3 bases of the junction unmatched. By way of CD45RO/CCR7/CD25/CD127/CD95/CD27, the CD4+ regulatory, stem cell-like memory, central memory and naive cells were sorted. The V call is TRBV5-1, the J call TRBJ2-5; 7 bases map to TRBD1. Sequencing input: central memory CD4+ T cells from blood. The source of this sequence is a man between 25 and 39 years old with type 1 diabetes. The CDR3 bases are TGCGCCAGCAGCTTGGTCCCAGGGGGAGAGACCCAGTACTTC. Residues: CASSLVPGGETQYF.